A selection of T cell receptor beta chains follows, all from one sample in a study of control samples from healthy donors and cancer patients. TCRdb's copy holds only in-frame clones and misses some; the assay was immunoSEQ multiplex PCR. Of about 190,000 clones listed, over 80% were seen once; the top ten hold over 1.5%. The sample consisted of blood. The origin of the receptors is a man aged 30 to 39 in good health. CDR3s include the opening cysteine and the closing phenylalanine or tryptophan. The D gene is left open where the match is weak. Size values are once, few and many counts, or a class for expanded clones, and some rows have none.

j_call,v_call,clone_size,d_call,cdr3_aa,cdr3_nt
TRBJ2-1,TRBV24-1,-,-,CATSDFGGSEQFF,TGTGCCACCAGTGATTTTGGGGGTAGTGAGCAGTTCTTC
TRBJ1-1,TRBV7-9,-,-,CASRPGGSTEAFF,TGTGCCAGCAGGCCAGGAGGGAGCACTGAAGCTTTCTTT
TRBJ1-1,TRBV20-1,-,-,CSALGTSAFF,TGCAGTGCTTTGGGGACGTCCGCTTTCTTT
TRBJ1-5,TRBV7-6,-,TRBD1,CASSLGGQGTSQPQHF,TGTGCCAGCAGCTTAGGCGGACAGGGAACCAGTCAGCCCCAGCATTTT
TRBJ1-2,TRBV9,-,-,CASSVAGSRGYTF,TGTGCCAGCAGCGTAGCGGGTTCTCGGGGCTACACCTTC
TRBJ1-1,TRBV20-1,-,-,CSAYGNTEAFF,TGCAGTGCCTACGGGAACACTGAAGCTTTCTTT
TRBJ2-3,TRBV10-3,-,-,CAISDLKIQDTQYF,TGTGCCATCAGTGACTTAAAAATACAAGATACGCAGTATTTT
TRBJ1-4,TRBV11-2,-,TRBD1,CASSLLAGQGYEKLFF,TGTGCCAGCAGCTTACTCGCGGGACAGGGTTATGAAAAACTGTTTTTT
TRBJ2-1,TRBV27,-,-,CASSSGVAYNEQFF,TGTGCCAGCAGTTCTGGAGTCGCCTACAATGAGCAGTTCTTC
TRBJ1-1,TRBV5-1,-,-,CASSPQREFNTEAFF,TGCGCCAGCAGTCCTCAGCGAGAGTTTAACACTGAAGCTTTCTTT
TRBJ2-1,TRBV10-2,-,TRBD1,CASSETGGRNEQFF,TGCGCCAGCAGTGAAACAGGGGGGAGGAATGAGCAGTTCTTC
TRBJ1-4,TRBV29-1,-,-,CSVLTVANEKLFF,TGCAGCGTCCTGACAGTTGCTAATGAAAAACTGTTTTTT
TRBJ2-3,TRBV7-2,-,TRBD2,CASSDLAGRADTQYF,TGTGCCAGCAGCGACCTAGCGGGAAGGGCCGATACGCAGTATTTT
TRBJ2-3,TRBV6-4,-,TRBD1,CASSPRTGANTDTQYF,TGTGCCAGCAGTCCCAGGACAGGGGCTAACACAGATACGCAGTATTTT
TRBJ2-4,TRBV23-1,-,-,CASSHDLHRAQYF,TGCGCCAGCAGTCACGATCTCCACAGGGCCCAGTACTTC
TRBJ2-1,TRBV13,-,-,CASSSPFSYNEQFF,TGTGCCAGCAGCTCCCCCTTCTCCTACAATGAGCAGTTCTTC
TRBJ1-2,TRBV18,-,-,CASSSKASRNGYTF,TGTGCCAGCTCATCAAAAGCTTCAAGAAATGGCTACACCTTC
TRBJ2-2,TRBV11-2,-,TRBD1,CASKVRGQGTGELFF,TGTGCCAGCAAAGTTAGGGGACAGGGAACCGGGGAGCTGTTTTTT
TRBJ2-1,TRBV9,-,-,CASSPEGTLPYNEQFF,TGTGCCAGCAGCCCCGAAGGGACGCTTCCCTACAATGAGCAGTTCTTC
TRBJ1-2,TRBV4-2,-,-,CASSQALIAGNYGYTF,TGTGCCAGCAGCCAAGCATTAATCGCCGGTAACTATGGCTACACCTTC
TRBJ1-2,TRBV27,once,-,CASSGTVGRDYGYTF,TGTGCCAGCAGTGGGACCGTGGGACGGGACTATGGCTACACCTTC
TRBJ2-3,TRBV5-1,-,-,CASSGDDFTDTQYF,TGCGCCAGCAGCGGTGACGACTTCACAGATACGCAGTATTTT
TRBJ1-4,TRBV2,-,-,CASSVRTNEKLFF,TGTGCCAGCAGTGTTAGAACGAATGAAAAACTGTTTTTT
TRBJ2-7,TRBV6-5,-,-,CASSYRQGYSEQYF,TGTGCCAGCAGTTACCGGCAGGGCTACTCCGAGCAGTACTTC
TRBJ2-3,TRBV3-1/TRBV3-2,few,-,CASSQEHRSTDTQYF,TGTGCCAGCAGCCAAGAACACAGGAGCACAGATACGCAGTATTTT
TRBJ2-1,TRBV5-1,-,TRBD2,CASSLGTSGASSYNEQFF,TGCGCCAGCAGCCTCGGGACTAGCGGCGCTAGCTCCTACAATGAGCAGTTCTTC
TRBJ2-2,TRBV7-9,-,TRBD2,CASSSSLAENTGELFF,TGTGCCAGCAGCTCATCACTAGCGGAGAACACCGGGGAGCTGTTTTTT
TRBJ1-2,TRBV6-6,-,-,CASSQGGNYGYTF,TGTGCCAGCTCCCAAGGAGGGAACTATGGCTACACCTTC
TRBJ1-1,TRBV24-1,-,-,CATSDNVVAEAFF,TGTGCCACCAGTGACAACGTAGTAGCTGAAGCTTTCTTT
TRBJ1-5,TRBV18,-,TRBD1,CASSSRQGNQPQHF,TGTGCCAGCTCGAGCAGACAGGGGAATCAGCCCCAGCATTTT